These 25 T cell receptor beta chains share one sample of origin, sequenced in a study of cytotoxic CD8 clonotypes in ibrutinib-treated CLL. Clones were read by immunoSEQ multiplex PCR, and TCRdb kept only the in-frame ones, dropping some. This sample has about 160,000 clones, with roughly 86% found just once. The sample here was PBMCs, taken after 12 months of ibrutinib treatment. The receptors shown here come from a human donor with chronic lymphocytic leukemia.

This CDR3 reads CAINPGQGFSGNTIYF. The CDR3 coding sequence is TGTGCCATCAACCCGGGACAGGGCTTCTCTGGAAACACCATATATTTT. The chain has TRBV10-3 and TRBJ1-3, with 9 bases identical to TRBD1. The germline V gene encodes CDR1 ENHRY and CDR2 SYGVKD. The ends lost 7 bases at V and 0 bases at J; junction bases unmatched: 7. This CDR3 region has 16 residues.

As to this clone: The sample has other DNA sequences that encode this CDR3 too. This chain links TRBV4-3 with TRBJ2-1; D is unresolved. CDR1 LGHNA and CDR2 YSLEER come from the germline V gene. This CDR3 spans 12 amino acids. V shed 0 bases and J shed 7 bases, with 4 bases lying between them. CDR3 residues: CASSQDKNEQFF. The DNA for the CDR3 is TGCGCCAGCAGCCAAGACAAGAATGAGCAGTTCTTC.

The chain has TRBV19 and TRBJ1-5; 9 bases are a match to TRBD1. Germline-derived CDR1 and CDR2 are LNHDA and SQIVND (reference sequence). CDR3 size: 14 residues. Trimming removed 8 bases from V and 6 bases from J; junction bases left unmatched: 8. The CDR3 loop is CASSTGGQSQPQHF. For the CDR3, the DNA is TGTGCCAGTTCGACAGGGGGTCAATCTCAGCCCCAGCATTTT.

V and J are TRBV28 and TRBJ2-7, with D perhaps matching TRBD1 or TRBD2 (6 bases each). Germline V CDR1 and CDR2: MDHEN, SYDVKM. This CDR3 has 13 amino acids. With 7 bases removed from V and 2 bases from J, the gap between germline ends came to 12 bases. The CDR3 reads CASMGGRTYEQYF. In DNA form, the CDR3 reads TGTGCCAGCATGGGGGGCCGTACCTACGAGCAGTACTTC.

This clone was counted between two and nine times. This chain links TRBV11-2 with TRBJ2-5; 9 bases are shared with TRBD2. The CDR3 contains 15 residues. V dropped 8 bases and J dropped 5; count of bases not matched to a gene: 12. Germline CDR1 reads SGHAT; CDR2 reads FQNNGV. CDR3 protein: CASGPGLAVGETQYF. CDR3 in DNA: TGTGCCAGCGGACCGGGACTAGCAGTTGGGGAGACCCAGTACTTC.

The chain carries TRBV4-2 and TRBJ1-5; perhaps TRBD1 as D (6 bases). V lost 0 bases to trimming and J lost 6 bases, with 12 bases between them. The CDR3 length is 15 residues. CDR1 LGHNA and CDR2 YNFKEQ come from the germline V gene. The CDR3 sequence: CASSQDFSGVQPQHF. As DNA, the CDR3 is TGTGCCAGCAGCCAAGATTTTTCAGGGGTTCAGCCCCAGCATTTT.

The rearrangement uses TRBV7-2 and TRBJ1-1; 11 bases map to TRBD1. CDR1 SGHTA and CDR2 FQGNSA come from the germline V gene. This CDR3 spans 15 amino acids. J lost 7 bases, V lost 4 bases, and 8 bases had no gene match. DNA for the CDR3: TGTGCCAGCAGCTCCTGGACAGGGGGCTTCGGTGAAGCTTTCTTT. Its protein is CASSSWTGGFGEAFF. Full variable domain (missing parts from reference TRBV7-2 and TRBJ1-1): GAGVSQSPSNKVTEKGKDVELRCDPISGHTALYWYRQSLGQGLEFLIYFQGNSAPDKSGLPSDRFSAERTGGSVSTLTIQRTQQEDSAVYLCASSSWTGGFGEAFFGQGTRLTVV.

CDR3 sequence: CASSYSKQEQETQYF. The CDR3 DNA is TGTGCCAGCAGTTACTCGAAACAGGAGCAAGAGACCCAGTACTTC. The J gene is TRBJ2-5, the V gene TRBV6-5, with D possibly matching TRBD1 (5 bases). The CDR3 is 15 residues long. Germline V gives CDR1 MNHEY, CDR2 SVGAGI. The V end was cut by 0 bases, the J end by 2 bases, with 10 bases between.

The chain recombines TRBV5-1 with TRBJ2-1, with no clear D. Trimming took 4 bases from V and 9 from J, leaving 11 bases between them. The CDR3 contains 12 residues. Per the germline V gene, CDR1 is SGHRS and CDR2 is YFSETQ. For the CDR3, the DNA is TGCGCCAGCAGCCCCCGGTGGCCTGAGCAGTTCTTC. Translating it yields CASSPRWPEQFF.

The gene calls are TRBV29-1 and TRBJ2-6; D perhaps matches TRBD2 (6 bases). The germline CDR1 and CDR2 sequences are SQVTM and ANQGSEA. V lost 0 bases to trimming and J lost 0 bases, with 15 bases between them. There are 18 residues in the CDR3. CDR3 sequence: CSVEERRGPLSGANVLTF. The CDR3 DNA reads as TGCAGCGTTGAAGAGAGGAGGGGCCCTCTCTCTGGGGCCAACGTCCTGACTTTC.

This chain's CDR3 is CASKGQGALSGANVLTF. CDR3 DNA: TGTGCCAGCAAGGGACAGGGGGCTTTAAGTGGGGCCAACGTCCTGACTTTC. The rearrangement joins TRBV27 to TRBJ2-6; TRBD1 matches at 12 bases. The CDR3 covers 17 residues. Trimming at V came to 7 bases and at J to 3 bases, leaving 7 bases not matched to a gene. Germline V CDR1 and CDR2: MNHEY, SMNVEV (reference sequence).

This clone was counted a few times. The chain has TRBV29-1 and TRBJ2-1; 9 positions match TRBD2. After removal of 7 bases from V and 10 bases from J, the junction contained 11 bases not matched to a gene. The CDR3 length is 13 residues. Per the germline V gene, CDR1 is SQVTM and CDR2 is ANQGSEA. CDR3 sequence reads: CSDKTLAGNEQFF. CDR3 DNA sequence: TGCAGCGATAAAACCCTAGCGGGAAACGAGCAGTTCTTC.

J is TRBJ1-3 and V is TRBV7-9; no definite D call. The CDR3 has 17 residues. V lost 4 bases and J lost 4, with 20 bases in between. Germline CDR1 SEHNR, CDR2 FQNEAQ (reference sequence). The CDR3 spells CASSSWLGLTEGNTIYF. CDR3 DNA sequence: TGTGCCAGCAGCTCATGGCTCGGACTGACCGAGGGAAACACCATATATTTT.

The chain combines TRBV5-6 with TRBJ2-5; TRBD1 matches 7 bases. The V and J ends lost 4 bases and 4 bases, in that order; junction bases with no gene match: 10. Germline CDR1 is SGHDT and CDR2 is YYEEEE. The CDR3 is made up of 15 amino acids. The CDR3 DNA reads TGTGCCAGCAGCCTAGACAGGGCCCAAAGAGAGACCCAGTACTTC. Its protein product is CASSLDRAQRETQYF.

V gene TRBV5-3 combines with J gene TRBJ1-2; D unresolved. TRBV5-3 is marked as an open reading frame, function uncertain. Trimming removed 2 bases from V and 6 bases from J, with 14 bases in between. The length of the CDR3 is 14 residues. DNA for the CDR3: TGTGCCAGAAGCTTTAAGACGGTTGGAAATGGCTACACCTTC. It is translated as CARSFKTVGNGYTF.

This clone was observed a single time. The CDR3 reads CASSPRASHEQYF. DNA for the CDR3: TGTGCCAGCAGTCCCCGGGCGAGCCACGAGCAGTACTTC. This chain joins TRBV27 and TRBJ2-7; unclear D gene. V was trimmed by 5 bases and J by 5 bases, leaving 13 bases between them. Germline assignment: CDR1 MNHEY and CDR2 SMNVEV (reference sequence). This CDR3 region has 13 residues.

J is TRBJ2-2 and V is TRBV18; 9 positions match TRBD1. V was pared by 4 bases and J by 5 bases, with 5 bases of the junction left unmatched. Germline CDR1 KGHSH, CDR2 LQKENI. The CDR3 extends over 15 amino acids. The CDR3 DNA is TGTGCCAGCTCACGGGACAGGGAAAGTACCGGGGAGCTGTTTTTT. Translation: CASSRDRESTGELFF.

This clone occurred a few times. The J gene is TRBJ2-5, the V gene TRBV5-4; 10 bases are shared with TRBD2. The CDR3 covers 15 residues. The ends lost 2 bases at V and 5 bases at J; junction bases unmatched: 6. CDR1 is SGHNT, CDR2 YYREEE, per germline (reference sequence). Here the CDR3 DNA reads TGTGCCAGCAGCTTCAACAGCGGGGGGGGTGAGACCCAGTACTTC. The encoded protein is CASSFNSGGGETQYF. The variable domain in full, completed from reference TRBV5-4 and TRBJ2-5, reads ETGVTQSPTHLIKTRGQQVTLRCSSQSGHNTVSWYQQALGQGPQFIFQYYREEENGRGNFPPRFSGLQFPNYSSELNVNALELDDSALYLCASSFNSGGGETQYFGPGTRLLVL.

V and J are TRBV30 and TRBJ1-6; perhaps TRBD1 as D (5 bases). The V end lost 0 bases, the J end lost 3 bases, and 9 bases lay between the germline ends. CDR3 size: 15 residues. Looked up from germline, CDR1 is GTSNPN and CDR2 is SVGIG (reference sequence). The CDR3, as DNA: TGTGCCTGGAGTGTAGAGGGGCTCTATAATTCACCCCTCCACTTT. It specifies CAWSVEGLYNSPLHF.

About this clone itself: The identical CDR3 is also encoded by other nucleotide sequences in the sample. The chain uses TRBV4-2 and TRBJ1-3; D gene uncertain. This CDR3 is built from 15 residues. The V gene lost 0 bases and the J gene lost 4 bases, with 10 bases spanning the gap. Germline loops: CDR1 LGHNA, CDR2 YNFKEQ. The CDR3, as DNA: TGTGCCAGCAGCCAAGATTTAGGGTCCGGAAACACCATATATTTT. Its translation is CASSQDLGSGNTIYF.

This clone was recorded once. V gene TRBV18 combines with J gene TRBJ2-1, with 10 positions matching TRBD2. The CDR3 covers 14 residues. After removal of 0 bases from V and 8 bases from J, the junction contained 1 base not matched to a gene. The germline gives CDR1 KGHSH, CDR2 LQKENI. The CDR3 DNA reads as TGTGCCAGCTCACCACCGGGGACTAGCGATGAGCAGTTCTTC. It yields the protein CASSPPGTSDEQFF.

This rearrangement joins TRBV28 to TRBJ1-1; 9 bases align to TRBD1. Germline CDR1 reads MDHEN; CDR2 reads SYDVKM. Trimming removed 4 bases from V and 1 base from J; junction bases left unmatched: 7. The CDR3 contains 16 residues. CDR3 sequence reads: CASSYTGGRANTEAFF. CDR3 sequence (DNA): TGTGCCAGCAGTTACACAGGGGGCCGGGCGAACACTGAAGCTTTCTTT.

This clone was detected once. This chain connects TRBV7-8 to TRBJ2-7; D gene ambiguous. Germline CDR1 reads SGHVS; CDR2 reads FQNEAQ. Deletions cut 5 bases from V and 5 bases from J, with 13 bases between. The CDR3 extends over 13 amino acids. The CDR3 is CASSARNRDEQYF. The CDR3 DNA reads TGTGCCAGCAGCGCTAGGAACCGGGACGAGCAGTACTTC.

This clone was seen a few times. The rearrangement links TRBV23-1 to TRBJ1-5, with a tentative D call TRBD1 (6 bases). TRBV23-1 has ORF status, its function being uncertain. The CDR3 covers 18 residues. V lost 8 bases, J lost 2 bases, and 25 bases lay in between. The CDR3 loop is CASPYGGRVNGGNQPQHF. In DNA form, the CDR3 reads TGCGCCAGCCCCTACGGGGGCAGGGTTAATGGTGGCAATCAGCCCCAGCATTTT.

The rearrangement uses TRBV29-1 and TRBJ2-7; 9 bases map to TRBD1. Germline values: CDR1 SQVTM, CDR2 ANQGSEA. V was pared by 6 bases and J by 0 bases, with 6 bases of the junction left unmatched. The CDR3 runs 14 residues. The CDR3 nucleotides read TGCAGCGTACGCGGACAGGGGAGCTCCTACGAGCAGTACTTC. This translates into CSVRGQGSSYEQYF.